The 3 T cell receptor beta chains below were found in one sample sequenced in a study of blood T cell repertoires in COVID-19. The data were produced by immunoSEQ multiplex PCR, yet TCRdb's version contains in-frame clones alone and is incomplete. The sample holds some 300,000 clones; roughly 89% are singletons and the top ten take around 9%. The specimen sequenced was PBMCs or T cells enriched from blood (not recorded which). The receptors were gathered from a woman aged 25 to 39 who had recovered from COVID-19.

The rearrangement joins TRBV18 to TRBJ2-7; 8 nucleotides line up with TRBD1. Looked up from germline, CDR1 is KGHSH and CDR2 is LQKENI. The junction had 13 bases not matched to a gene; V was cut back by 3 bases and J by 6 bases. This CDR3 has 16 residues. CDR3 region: CASSPAGGRGNSEQYF. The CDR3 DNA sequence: TGTGCCAGCTCACCGGCAGGGGGCAGGGGAAATTCCGAGCAGTACTTC. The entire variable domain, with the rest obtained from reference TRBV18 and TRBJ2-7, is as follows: NAGVMQNPRHLVRRRGQEARLRCSPMKGHSHVYWYRQLPEEGLKFMVYLQKENIIDESGMPKERFSAEFPKEGPSILRIQQVVRGDSAAYFCASSPAGGRGNSEQYFGPGTRLTVT.

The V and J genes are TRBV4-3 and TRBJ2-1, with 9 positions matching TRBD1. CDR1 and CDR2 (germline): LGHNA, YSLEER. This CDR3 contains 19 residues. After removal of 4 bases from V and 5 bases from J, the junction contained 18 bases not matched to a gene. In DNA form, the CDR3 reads TGCGCCAGCAGCCCGGGGACAGGGCCAATTTTGGTAGTCGACAATGAGCAGTTCTTC. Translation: CASSPGTGPILVVDNEQFF.

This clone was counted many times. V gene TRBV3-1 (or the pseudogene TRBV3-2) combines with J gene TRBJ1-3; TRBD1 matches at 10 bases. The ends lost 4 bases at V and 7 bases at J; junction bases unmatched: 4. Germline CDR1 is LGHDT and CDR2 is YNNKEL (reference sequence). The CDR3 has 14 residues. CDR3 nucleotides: TGTGCCAGCAGCCGTTTGGGACAGGGGAACACCATATATTTT. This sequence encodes CASSRLGQGNTIYF.